This TCR beta chain was identified during a study of blood T cell repertoires in COVID-19. Study-level information: Material from acute and convalescent COVID-19 was sourced from the United States, Italy and Spain. T cells, B-cell-depleted T cells, or PBMCs supplied cDNA or gDNA.

Per the germline V gene, CDR1 is LNHDA and CDR2 is SQIVND (reference sequence). V shed 3 bases, J shed 3 bases, and the junction held 3 bases outside the gene matches. This CDR3 has 14 residues. As handled by the study authors: Reference gene primer amplification gave nucleated cell count estimates. Data came from immunoSEQ multiplex PCR; TCRdb stores just in-frame clones and leaves some out. Clone size and the V and J calls come from that table; the DNA yielded D and trimming. This table has under 250,000 clones, 70% to 85% appearing once. The sequence came from a man at least 80 years old with acute or convalescent COVID-19. The sequenced material came from peripheral blood. The chain joins TRBV19 to TRBJ1-2, with TRBD1 matching 8 bases. The CDR3 loop reads CASSIGTGHYGYTF. The CDR3 nucleotides are TGTGCCAGTAGTATCGGGACAGGCCACTATGGCTACACCTTC.